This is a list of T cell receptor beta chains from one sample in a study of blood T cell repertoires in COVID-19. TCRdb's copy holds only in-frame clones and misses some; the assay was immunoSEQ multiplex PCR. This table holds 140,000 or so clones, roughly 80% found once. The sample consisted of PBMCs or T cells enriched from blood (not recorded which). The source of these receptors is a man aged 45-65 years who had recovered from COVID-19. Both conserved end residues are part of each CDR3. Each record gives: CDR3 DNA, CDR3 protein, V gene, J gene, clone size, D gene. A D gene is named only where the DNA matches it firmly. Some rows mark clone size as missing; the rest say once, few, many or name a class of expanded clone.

cdr3_nt: TGCGCCAGCAGCCGGACAACACAGGGCTACGATGAAAAACTGTTTTTT; cdr3_aa: CASSRTTQGYDEKLFF; v_call: TRBV4-1; j_call: TRBJ1-4; clone_size: few; d_call: .
cdr3_nt: TGTGCCAGCAGCCAAGCTATAGGACAGAACACTGAAGCTTTCTTT; cdr3_aa: CASSQAIGQNTEAFF; v_call: TRBV14; j_call: TRBJ1-1; clone_size: .; d_call: .
cdr3_nt: TGTGCCACCAGTGATAGGGGCCAGGGAACAGATACGCAGTATTTT; cdr3_aa: CATSDRGQGTDTQYF; v_call: TRBV24-1; j_call: TRBJ2-3; clone_size: .; d_call: .
cdr3_nt: TGTGCCAGCAGTGACTGGACAACCTCCTACGAGCAGTACTTC; cdr3_aa: CASSDWTTSYEQYF; v_call: TRBV2; j_call: TRBJ2-7; clone_size: few; d_call: .
cdr3_nt: TGCAGCGTTGTTGTTACAGAGAATCAGCCCCAGCATTTT; cdr3_aa: CSVVVTENQPQHF; v_call: TRBV29-1; j_call: TRBJ1-5; clone_size: .; d_call: .
cdr3_nt: TGTGCCAGCAGCTCCCCCTGGGGCGGGGGGGCTAACGGGGAGCTGTTTTTT; cdr3_aa: CASSSPWGGGANGELFF; v_call: TRBV5-4; j_call: TRBJ2-2; clone_size: .; d_call: TRBD2
cdr3_nt: TGCGCCAGCAGTCAAGGCCCGGACAGGGGAGGGGCCACAGATACGCAGTATTTT; cdr3_aa: CASSQGPDRGGATDTQYF; v_call: TRBV23-1; j_call: TRBJ2-3; clone_size: .; d_call: TRBD1
cdr3_nt: TGTGCCAGCAGCTTAAGGGGGCGTGGGGCATTGGAGCCCCAGCATTTT; cdr3_aa: CASSLRGRGALEPQHF; v_call: TRBV7-2; j_call: TRBJ1-5; clone_size: .; d_call: TRBD1
cdr3_nt: TGTGCCAGCAGTTGGAGGTCCGAGCAGTACTTC; cdr3_aa: CASSWRSEQYF; v_call: TRBV12-3/TRBV12-4; j_call: TRBJ2-7; clone_size: .; d_call: .
cdr3_nt: TGCGCCAGCAAAGCACTAGCGGGCGCCACAGATACGCAGTATTTT; cdr3_aa: CASKALAGATDTQYF; v_call: TRBV10-2; j_call: TRBJ2-3; clone_size: .; d_call: TRBD2
cdr3_nt: TGTGCCACCAGCAGAACGGGACAGCCGAACACTGAAGCTTTCTTT; cdr3_aa: CATSRTGQPNTEAFF; v_call: TRBV15; j_call: TRBJ1-1; clone_size: .; d_call: TRBD1
cdr3_nt: TGTGCCAGCAGTTTTCCGGGGGGCTTGAATGAGCAGTTCTTC; cdr3_aa: CASSFPGGLNEQFF; v_call: TRBV27; j_call: TRBJ2-1; clone_size: .; d_call: .
cdr3_nt: TGCGCCAGCACTACGACAGGGAGCCCCTACGAGCAGTACTTC; cdr3_aa: CASTTTGSPYEQYF; v_call: TRBV5-1; j_call: TRBJ2-7; clone_size: .; d_call: TRBD1
cdr3_nt: TGTGCCTGGAACCCCGACAGGCGGCGTGGCTACACCTTC; cdr3_aa: CAWNPDRRRGYTF; v_call: TRBV30; j_call: TRBJ1-2; clone_size: .; d_call: .
cdr3_nt: TGTGCCAGCAGGTATGGACAGAACACTGAAGCTTTCTTT; cdr3_aa: CASRYGQNTEAFF; v_call: TRBV5-6; j_call: TRBJ1-1; clone_size: once; d_call: .
cdr3_nt: TGTGCCACCAGCCCCCGACAGGGGAGCACAGATACGCAGTATTTT; cdr3_aa: CATSPRQGSTDTQYF; v_call: TRBV15; j_call: TRBJ2-3; clone_size: few; d_call: TRBD1
cdr3_nt: TGTGCCGGCAAGGGGGCGATGAACACTGAAGCTTTCTTT; cdr3_aa: CAGKGAMNTEAFF; v_call: TRBV6-6; j_call: TRBJ1-1; clone_size: .; d_call: TRBD1
cdr3_nt: TGTGCCAGTAGTAGGGACAGGGGGTTTAGCAATCAGCCCCAGCATTTT; cdr3_aa: CASSRDRGFSNQPQHF; v_call: TRBV19; j_call: TRBJ1-5; clone_size: .; d_call: TRBD1
cdr3_nt: TGCGCCAGCAGCCAAGACAGGGATGGATCAACCTTTCGGCAGTACTTC; cdr3_aa: CASSQDRDGSTFRQYF; v_call: TRBV4-3; j_call: TRBJ2-7; clone_size: .; d_call: .
cdr3_nt: TGTGCCAGCAGCCAAGATTGGGGGGCAGATACGCAGTATTTT; cdr3_aa: CASSQDWGADTQYF; v_call: TRBV3-1/TRBV3-2; j_call: TRBJ2-3; clone_size: .; d_call: .
cdr3_nt: TGTGCCAGCAGCCATAGCGGGGGGGCCTACGAGCAGTACTTC; cdr3_aa: CASSHSGGAYEQYF; v_call: TRBV3-1/TRBV3-2; j_call: TRBJ2-7; clone_size: .; d_call: TRBD2
cdr3_nt: TGTGCCAGCAGCACCCAGCGGGGGGCCTACAATGAGCAGTTCTTC; cdr3_aa: CASSTQRGAYNEQFF; v_call: TRBV7-9; j_call: TRBJ2-1; clone_size: .; d_call: TRBD2